The sequence of this T cell receptor (beta chain) was determined in a study of blood T cell repertoires in COVID-19. CDR1 is GTSNPN and CDR2 is SVGIG in the germline V gene (reference sequence). The CDR3 runs 15 residues. V lost 0 bases and J lost 2, with 13 bases in between. Data came from immunoSEQ multiplex PCR; TCRdb stores just in-frame clones and leaves some out. Of 300,000 to 450,000 clones listed, less than 85% are singletons. Sequenced sample: peripheral blood. The source is a woman younger than 30 with acute or convalescent COVID-19. The chain is built from TRBV30 and TRBJ2-5; weak D call: TRBD1 (5 bases). The CDR3: CAWSVQVRKQETQYF. The CDR3 DNA follows: TGTGCCTGGAGTGTACAGGTCAGAAAGCAAGAGACCCAGTACTTC.